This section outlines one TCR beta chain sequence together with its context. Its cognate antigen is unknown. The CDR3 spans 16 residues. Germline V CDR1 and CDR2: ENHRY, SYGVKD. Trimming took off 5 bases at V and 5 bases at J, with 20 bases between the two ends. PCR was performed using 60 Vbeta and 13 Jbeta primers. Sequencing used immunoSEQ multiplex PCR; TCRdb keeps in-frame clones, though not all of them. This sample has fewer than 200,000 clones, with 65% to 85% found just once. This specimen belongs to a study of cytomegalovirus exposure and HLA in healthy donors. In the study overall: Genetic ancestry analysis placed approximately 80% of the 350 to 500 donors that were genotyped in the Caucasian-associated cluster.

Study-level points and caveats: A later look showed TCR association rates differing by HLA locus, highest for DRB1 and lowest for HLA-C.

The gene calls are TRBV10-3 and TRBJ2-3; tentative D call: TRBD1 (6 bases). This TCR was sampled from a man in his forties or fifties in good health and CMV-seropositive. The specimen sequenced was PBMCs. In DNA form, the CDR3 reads TGTGCCATCAGTAAACAACAGGGTAATTCGGGAGATACGCAGTATTTT. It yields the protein CAISKQQGNSGDTQYF.